Below are 11 T cell receptor beta chains sequenced from a single sample in a study of CD8 T cells in Susac syndrome. RNA was extracted with the RNeasy kit, and a quantity of roughly 0.5 to 1 ug was reverse transcribed using random hexamers. TCRdb re-derived calls from the immunoSEQ multiplex PCR reads in MiXCR, one entry per CDR3 protein. The table lists 120,000 or so distinct CDR3 sequences, around 94% of them singletons. What was sequenced was CD8+ T cells from PBMCs. These receptors came from a human donor with Susac syndrome.

The rearrangement uses TRBV4-3 and TRBJ2-7, with D unresolved. Per the germline V gene, CDR1 is LGHNA and CDR2 is YSLEER. The CDR3 runs 13 residues. Trimming stripped 1 base from V and 5 bases from J, with 9 bases between. This CDR3 reads CASSQVVGHEQYF. In DNA form, the CDR3 reads TGCGCCAGCAGCCAAGTCGTAGGCCACGAGCAGTACTTC.

The gene calls are TRBV29-1 and TRBJ2-1; weak D call: TRBD2 (5 bases). Germline CDR1 reads SQVTM; CDR2 reads ANQGSEA. Trimming removed 6 bases from V and 6 bases from J, with 15 bases in between. This CDR3 spans 13 amino acids. The CDR3 bases are TGCAGCGTCCGGAGTATCGGGGTCAATGAGCAGTTCTTC. It yields the protein CSVRSIGVNEQFF.

This chain uses TRBV20-1 with TRBJ1-6; weak D call: TRBD1 (6 bases). Germline-derived CDR1 and CDR2 are DFQATT and SNEGSKA (reference sequence). V lost 1 base and J 10 bases, leaving 17 bases between the germline ends. The CDR3 sequence is 15 residues long. The CDR3 DNA sequence: TGCAGTGCTAGAGGGGACAAGCGAGCGTGGTCACCCCTCCACTTT. Its protein is CSARGDKRAWSPLHF.

This chain connects TRBV30 to TRBJ1-1, with a possible D match to TRBD1 (5 bases). Germline V gene sequence: CDR1 GTSNPN, CDR2 SVGIG (reference sequence). Trimming took off 0 bases at V and 5 bases at J, with 10 bases between the two ends. The CDR3 consists of 13 residues. CDR3 amino acids: CAWSVDSRTEAFF. CDR3 nucleotides: TGTGCCTGGAGTGTAGACAGTCGGACTGAAGCTTTCTTT.

The V call is TRBV6-2 or TRBV6-3, the J call TRBJ1-6, with 11 nucleotides matching TRBD1. V lost 5 bases, J lost 8 bases, and 2 bases stayed unmatched. Germline V CDR1 and CDR2: MNHEY, SVGEGT. CDR3 length equals 14 residues. CDR3 in amino acids: CASSQGQGDSPLHF. CDR3 coding DNA: TGTGCCAGCAGTCAGGGACAGGGGGATTCACCCCTCCACTTT.

The rearrangement joins TRBV21-1 to TRBJ1-3. TRBV21-1 is deemed a pseudogene. The CDR3 length is 15 residues. CDR3 DNA sequence: TGTGCCAGCACCAAAGGCCGGAAGTCTGGAAACACCATATATTTT. It is translated as CASTKGRKSGNTIYF.

V usage is TRBV5-1 and J usage is TRBJ1-3; possibly TRBD1 for D (5 bases). The CDR3 sequence is 18 residues long. CDR1 and CDR2 (germline): SGHRS, YFSETQ. V was clipped by 3 bases and J by 0 bases, with 19 bases between them. The CDR3 coding sequence is TGCGCCAGCAGCTCCATGCCGGATCCAGGGACCTCTGGAAACACCATATATTTT. Encoded protein: CASSSMPDPGTSGNTIYF.

This sequence joins TRBV30 and TRBJ2-7; 13 bases line up with TRBD2. The CDR3 covers 15 residues. V trimming: 2 bases; J trimming: 5 bases; junction bases outside the gene matches: 6. Germline V lookup: CDR1 GTSNPN, CDR2 SVGIG (reference sequence). For the CDR3, the DNA is TGTGCCTGGAGTCGGGGACTAGCGGGGAACCACGAGCAGTACTTC. Residues: CAWSRGLAGNHEQYF.

The chain combines TRBV5-6 with TRBJ1-1; D gene ambiguous. Germline loops: CDR1 SGHDT, CDR2 YYEEEE. This CDR3 is built from 15 residues. V gave up 2 bases and J gave up 6 bases, with 17 bases separating them. The CDR3 nucleotides read TGTGCCAGCAGCTTTAGGGTAGACGGTGTCGCTGAAGCTTTCTTT. Translation: CASSFRVDGVAEAFF.

CDR3 residues: CASSHRLSLEQFF. CDR3 coding DNA: TGTGCCAGCAGCCACCGTCTCTCTCTAGAGCAGTTCTTC. The chain carries TRBV7-9 and TRBJ2-1; no definite D call. CDR3 length: 13 residues. V lost 5 bases, J lost 10 bases, and 15 bases lay in between. Looked up from germline, CDR1 is SEHNR and CDR2 is FQNEAQ (reference sequence).

The gene calls are TRBV30 and TRBJ1-3; D possibly corresponds to TRBD1 (6 bases). The CDR3 consists of 16 residues. V dropped 1 base and J dropped 0 bases, with 13 bases sitting between them. Germline V gene data show CDR1 as GTSNPN and CDR2 as SVGIG (reference sequence). Here the CDR3 DNA reads TGTGCCTGGAGTGAGGACAGCTCCAACTCTGGAAACACCATATATTTT. Translating gives CAWSEDSSNSGNTIYF.